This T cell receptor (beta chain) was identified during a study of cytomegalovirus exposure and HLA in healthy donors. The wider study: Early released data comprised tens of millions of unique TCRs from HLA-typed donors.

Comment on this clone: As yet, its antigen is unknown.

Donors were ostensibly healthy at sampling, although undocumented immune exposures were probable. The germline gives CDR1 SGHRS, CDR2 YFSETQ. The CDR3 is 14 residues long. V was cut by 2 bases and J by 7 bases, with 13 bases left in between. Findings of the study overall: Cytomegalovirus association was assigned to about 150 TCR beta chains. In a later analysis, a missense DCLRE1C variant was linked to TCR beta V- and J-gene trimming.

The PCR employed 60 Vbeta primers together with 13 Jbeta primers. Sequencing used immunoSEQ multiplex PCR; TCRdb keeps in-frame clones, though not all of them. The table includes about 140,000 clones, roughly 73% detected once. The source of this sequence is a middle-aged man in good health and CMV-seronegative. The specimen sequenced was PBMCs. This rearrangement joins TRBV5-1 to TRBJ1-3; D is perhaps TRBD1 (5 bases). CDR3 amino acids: CASSFLGLRNTIYF. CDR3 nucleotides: TGCGCCAGCAGCTTTCTGGGGCTTAGGAACACCATATATTTT.